This TCR beta chain was recovered during a study of T cells after yellow fever vaccination (dated by TCRdb to 2018 to 2020). With respect to the entire study: The SMART-Seq v4 Ultra Low Input RNA kit was used to prepare libraries from fractions with low cell numbers. Bulk TCR alpha and beta repertoires were sequenced longitudinally to track T-cell clones before and after primary and booster YFV17D yellow fever vaccination. Two healthy male donors, one aged 18 to 30 and one aged 30 to 40 years, were included in the cohort. Blood was collected at multiple timepoints before and after primary and secondary immunization, and bulk PBMC replicates and cell subsets were isolated. Study-level results and caveats: Computational filtering was needed because FACS-sorted repertoires could contain abundant contaminating clonotypes from the bulk population. Compared with the primary T-cell response, the secondary T-cell response was weaker but faster, peaking on day 5 rather than day 15. The study included only two donors, which limits how far the findings can be generalized. Most clones expanded after primary vaccination (96% of CD4 and around 89% of CD8) were re-detected after the booster, suggesting that broad memory maintenance occurred. A small share of clonotypes was detected in both CD4 and CD8 compartments, with the overlap likely arising from convergent recombination.

The intended sense of this specimen's treatment or condition label: live attenuated yellow fever vaccine strain. PBMCs were isolated from peripheral blood using a standard Ficoll-Paque protocol. Dynabeads CD4 and CD8 positive selection kits were used to isolate the CD4 and CD8 T-cell fractions. TriZol was used to extract RNA from bulk PBMCs, from CD4 and CD8 fractions, and from dextramer-positive and dextramer-negative fractions. TCRdb names Illumina NovaSeq 6000 as the instrument used. TCR cDNA was synthesized by 5'RACE template switching, through which a universal primer site and unique molecular identifiers were introduced. cDNA synthesis was primed from both the TCR alpha and TCR beta constant segments. Library amplification involved two PCR steps, and the second step added sample barcodes and sequencing adapters. Libraries were sequenced on Illumina HiSeq 2500 (2x100 bp) or NovaSeq (2x150 bp). The original methods were these. MIGEC was used to demultiplex reads and collapse the reads into UMI consensus sequences, and MiXCR was used for V(D)J alignment. Vaccine-responding clonotypes were identified with edgeR using replicate PBMC samples, with FDR below 0.01 and a log2 fold change above 5 up to day 15 being required. Each bulk clonotype was labeled CD4 or CD8 based on which sequenced repertoire, CD4 or CD8, contained the clonotype at higher abundance. TCRdb applied fastp at Q25 and MiXCR to the public reads, then kept only in-frame beta chains. Duplicate CDR3 protein sequences are folded into a single record with the most common DNA and genes. The V and J calls shown here were made by TCRdb, not taken from the authors' results. For this sample there are some 200,000 distinct CDR3 sequences; about 11% appear just once. Around 34% of the sample is held by the ten biggest clonotypes.

Trimming costs V 1 base and J 7 bases, and their ends lie 13 bases apart. From cysteine to phenylalanine, the CDR3 is 15 amino acids long. The kept DNA is CDR3 alone, 45 bases in frame from the first base. The germline V gene encodes CDR1 PRHDT and CDR2 FYEKMQ (reference sequence). In its sample, this clonotype was seen a few times. Its antigen is not yet known. No per-base quality is available; no much larger clone lies one base away. The V and J segments used are TRBV13 and TRBJ2-2; the D gene is not confidently resolved. The sample here was CD8+ T cells sorted from PBMCs, taken 15 days after the yellow fever booster vaccination. The receptor comes from a man younger than 30 who received the YFV17D yellow fever vaccine. The nucleotides read TGTGCCAGCAGCTTAGTCTTGTCTGGTGTCGGGGAGCTGTTTTTT. Its amino acids are CASSLVLSGVGELFF.